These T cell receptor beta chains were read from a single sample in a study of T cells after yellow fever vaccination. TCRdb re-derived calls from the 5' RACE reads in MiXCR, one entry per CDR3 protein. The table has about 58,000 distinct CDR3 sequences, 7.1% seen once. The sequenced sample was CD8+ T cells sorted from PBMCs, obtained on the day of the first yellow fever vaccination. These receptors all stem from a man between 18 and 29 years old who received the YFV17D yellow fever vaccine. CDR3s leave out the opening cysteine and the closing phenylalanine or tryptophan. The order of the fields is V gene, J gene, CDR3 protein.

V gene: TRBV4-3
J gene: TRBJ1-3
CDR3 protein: ASSPGPTAGNTIY

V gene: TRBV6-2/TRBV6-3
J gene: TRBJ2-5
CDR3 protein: ASSSIPGEQETQY

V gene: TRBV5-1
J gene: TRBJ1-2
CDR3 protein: ASSSGDRVWYGYT

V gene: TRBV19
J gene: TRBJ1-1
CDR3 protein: ASSRNTEAF

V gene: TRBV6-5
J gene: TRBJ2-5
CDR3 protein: ASSLASGGAGETQY

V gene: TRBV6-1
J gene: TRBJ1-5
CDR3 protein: ASTWGQGARQPQH

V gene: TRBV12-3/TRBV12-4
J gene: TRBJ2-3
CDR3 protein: ASSFGRITDTQY

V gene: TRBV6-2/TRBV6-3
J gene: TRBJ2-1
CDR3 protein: ASSFRGPGEPYNEQF

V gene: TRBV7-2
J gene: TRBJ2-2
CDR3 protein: ASSFREGGTGELF

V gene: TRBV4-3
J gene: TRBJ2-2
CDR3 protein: ASSQVDPTIGELF

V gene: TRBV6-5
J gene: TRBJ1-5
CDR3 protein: ASSYSSGQPQH

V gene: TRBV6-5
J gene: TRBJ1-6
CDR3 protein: ASSYAQGVSPLH

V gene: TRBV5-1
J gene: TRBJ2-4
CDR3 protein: ASSLKGGKNIQY

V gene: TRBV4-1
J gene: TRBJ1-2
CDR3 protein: ASSQEGGGSYGYT

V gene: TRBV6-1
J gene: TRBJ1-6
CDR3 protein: ASRGPPLH

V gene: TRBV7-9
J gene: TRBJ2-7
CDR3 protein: ASSLWTPPAEQY

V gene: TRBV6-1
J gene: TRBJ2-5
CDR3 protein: ASNPMSRGTTGETQY

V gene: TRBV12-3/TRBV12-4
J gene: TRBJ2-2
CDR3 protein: ASTHPPISYTGELF

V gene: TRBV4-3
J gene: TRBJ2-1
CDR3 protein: ASSPRDRPDNEQF

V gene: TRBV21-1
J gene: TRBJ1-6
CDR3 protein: ASSNTARVFYNSPLH

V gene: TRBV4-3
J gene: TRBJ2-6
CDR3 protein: ASSQVAGGSGANVLT

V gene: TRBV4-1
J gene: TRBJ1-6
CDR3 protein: ASSPWMGSYNSPLH

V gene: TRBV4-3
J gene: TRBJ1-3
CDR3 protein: ASSQEAGGAISGNTIY

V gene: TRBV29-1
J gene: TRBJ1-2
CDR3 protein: SVVISGIPNYGYT

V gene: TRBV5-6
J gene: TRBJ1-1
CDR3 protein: ASSSSRENTEAF

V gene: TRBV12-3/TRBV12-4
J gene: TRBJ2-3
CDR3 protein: ATTGLAGESTDTQY

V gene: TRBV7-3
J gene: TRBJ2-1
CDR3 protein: ASSLMTGGPYNEQF

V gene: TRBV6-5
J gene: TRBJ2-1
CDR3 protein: ASSYSGQPGEQF

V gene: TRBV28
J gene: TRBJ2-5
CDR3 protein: ASSLRPGLAGEETQY

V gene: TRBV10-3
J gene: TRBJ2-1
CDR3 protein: AISVSGDSYNEQF

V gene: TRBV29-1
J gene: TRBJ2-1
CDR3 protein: SGMRGNEQF

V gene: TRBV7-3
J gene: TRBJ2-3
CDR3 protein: ASSYLGGTDTQY

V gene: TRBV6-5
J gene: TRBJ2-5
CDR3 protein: ASSYSSGGRETQY

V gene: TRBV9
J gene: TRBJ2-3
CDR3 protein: ASSVTGGRTDTQY

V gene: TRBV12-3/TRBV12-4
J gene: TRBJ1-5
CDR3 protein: ASAPGTGYSNQPQH

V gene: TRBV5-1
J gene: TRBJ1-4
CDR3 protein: ASTTRGQINEKLF

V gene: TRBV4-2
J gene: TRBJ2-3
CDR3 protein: ASSQDPAGGGAADTQY

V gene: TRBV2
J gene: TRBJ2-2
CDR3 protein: ASSELGGAGTGELF

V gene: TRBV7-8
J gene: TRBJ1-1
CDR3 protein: ASSSLETGGNYNTEAF

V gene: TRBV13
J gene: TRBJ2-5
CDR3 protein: ASSLASETQY

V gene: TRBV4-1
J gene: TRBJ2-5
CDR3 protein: ASSQGGFEGVETQY